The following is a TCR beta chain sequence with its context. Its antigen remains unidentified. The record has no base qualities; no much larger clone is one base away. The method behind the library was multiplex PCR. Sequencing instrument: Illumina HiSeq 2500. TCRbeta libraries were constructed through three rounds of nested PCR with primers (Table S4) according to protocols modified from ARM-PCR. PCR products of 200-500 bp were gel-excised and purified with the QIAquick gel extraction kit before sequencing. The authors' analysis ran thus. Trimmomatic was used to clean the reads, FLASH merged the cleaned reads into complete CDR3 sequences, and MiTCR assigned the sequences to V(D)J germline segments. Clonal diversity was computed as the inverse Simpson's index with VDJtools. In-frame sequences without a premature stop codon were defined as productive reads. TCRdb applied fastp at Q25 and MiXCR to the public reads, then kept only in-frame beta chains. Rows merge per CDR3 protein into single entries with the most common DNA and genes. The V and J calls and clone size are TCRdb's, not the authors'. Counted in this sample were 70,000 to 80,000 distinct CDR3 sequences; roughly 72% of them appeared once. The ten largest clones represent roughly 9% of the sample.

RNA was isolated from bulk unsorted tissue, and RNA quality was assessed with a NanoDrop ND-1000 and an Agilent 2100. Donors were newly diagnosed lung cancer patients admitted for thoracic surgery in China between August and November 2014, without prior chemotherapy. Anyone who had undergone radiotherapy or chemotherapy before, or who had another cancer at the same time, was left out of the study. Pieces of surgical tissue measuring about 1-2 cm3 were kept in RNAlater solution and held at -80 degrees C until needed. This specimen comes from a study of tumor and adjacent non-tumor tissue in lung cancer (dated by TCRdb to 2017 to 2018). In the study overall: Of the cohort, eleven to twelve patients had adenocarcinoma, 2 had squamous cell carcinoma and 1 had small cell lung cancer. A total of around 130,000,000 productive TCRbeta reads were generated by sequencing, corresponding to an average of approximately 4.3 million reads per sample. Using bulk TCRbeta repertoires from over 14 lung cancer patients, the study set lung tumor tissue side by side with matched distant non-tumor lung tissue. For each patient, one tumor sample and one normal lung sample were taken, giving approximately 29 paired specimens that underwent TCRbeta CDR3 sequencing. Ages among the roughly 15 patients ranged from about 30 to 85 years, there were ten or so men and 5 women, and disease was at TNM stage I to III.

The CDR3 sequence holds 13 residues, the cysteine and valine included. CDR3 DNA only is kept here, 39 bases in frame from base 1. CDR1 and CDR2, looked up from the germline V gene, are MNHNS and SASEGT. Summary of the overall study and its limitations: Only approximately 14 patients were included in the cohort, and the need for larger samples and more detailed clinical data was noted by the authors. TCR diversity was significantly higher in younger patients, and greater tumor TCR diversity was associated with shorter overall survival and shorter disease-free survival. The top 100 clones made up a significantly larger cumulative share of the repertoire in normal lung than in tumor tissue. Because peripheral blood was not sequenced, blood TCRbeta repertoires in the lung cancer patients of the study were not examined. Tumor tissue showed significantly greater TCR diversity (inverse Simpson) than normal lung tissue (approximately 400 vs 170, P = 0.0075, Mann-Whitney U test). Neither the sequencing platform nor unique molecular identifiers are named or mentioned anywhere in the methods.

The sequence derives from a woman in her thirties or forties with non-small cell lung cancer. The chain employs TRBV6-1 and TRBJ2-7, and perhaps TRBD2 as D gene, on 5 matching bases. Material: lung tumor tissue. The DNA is TGTGGCAGCGTCGGAGGCAGCTCCTACGAGCAGTACGTC. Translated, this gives CGSVGGSSYEQYV.